Each of the 16 T cell receptor beta chains below was sequenced from the same sample in a study of beta chain features in type 1 diabetes (dated by TCRdb to the late 2010s). What the study reported, not specific to this receptor: In all four CD4+ subsets, TCRB CDR3 length was moderately but significantly shorter in type 1 diabetes patients.

The library relied on the immunoSEQ multiplex PCR assay. The entire amount of isolated RNA was reverse transcribed using the High Capacity cDNA Reverse Transcription Kit, so the sequenced TCRB transcripts were expressed ones. TCRdb re-hosts the immuneACCESS table, in-frame sequences only. Its copies lack some clones; in the studies checked, an unresolved V gene accounts for under half of them, and the cause for the rest is not known. Counted in this sample were 120,000 or so clones; 15% to 20% of them appeared once. Around 2.5% of the sample is in the top ten clones. Their recognized antigens are unknown. The specimen sequenced was central memory CD4+ T cells from blood. The receptor source for this set is a young man with type 1 diabetes.

This clone was found a few times. V is TRBV7-9 and J is TRBJ2-1; the match to TRBD2 covers 8 bases. Germline-derived CDR1 and CDR2 are SEHNR and FQNEAQ (reference sequence). With 0 bases clipped from V and 9 bases from J, the junction kept 13 bases outside the gene matches. The CDR3 is made up of 17 amino acids. The CDR3 sequence: CASSLASSGFLAGEQFF. CDR3 in DNA: TGTGCCAGCAGCTTAGCGTCTAGCGGGTTCCTGGCGGGTGAGCAGTTCTTC.

This clone was recorded a few times. This sequence joins TRBV7-9 and TRBJ1-2; D gene uncertain. The V gene lost 5 bases and the J gene lost 4 bases, with 11 bases spanning the gap. CDR1 SEHNR and CDR2 FQNEAQ come from the germline V gene (reference sequence). The CDR3 is made up of 13 amino acids. CDR3 protein: CASSGGDGYGYTF. DNA for the CDR3: TGTGCCAGCAGCGGTGGGGATGGCTATGGCTACACCTTC.

This chain links TRBV29-1 with TRBJ2-7, with D unresolved. Germline values: CDR1 SQVTM, CDR2 ANQGSEA. The CDR3 totals 12 residues. Trimming removed 4 bases from V and 3 bases from J, with 10 bases in between. In DNA form, the CDR3 reads TGCAGCGTTGTGTCCCGAAACTACGAGCAGTACTTC. Residues: CSVVSRNYEQYF.

The chain is built from TRBV7-2 and TRBJ1-5; 11 positions match TRBD1. The CDR3 covers 14 residues. CDR1 is SGHTA, CDR2 FQGNSA, per germline. Unmatched junction bases numbered 4, after V lost 6 bases and J lost 6 bases. The CDR3 sequence is CASRPGQGVQPQHF. In DNA form, the CDR3 reads TGTGCCAGCAGGCCGGGACAGGGGGTTCAGCCCCAGCATTTT.

On this clone: Distinct nucleotide sequences in the sample also encode this CDR3. The chain carries TRBV30 and TRBJ2-6; the D gene could be TRBD1 or TRBD2 (5 bases each). This CDR3 has 15 residues. V was shortened by 1 base and J by 0 bases, with 7 bases between the two germline ends. Germline V CDR1 and CDR2: GTSNPN, SVGIG (reference sequence). The DNA for the CDR3 is TGTGCCTGGAGTGAGGGGAGCTCTGGGGCCAACGTCCTGACTTTC. This codes for CAWSEGSSGANVLTF.

This clone was detected a few times. The DNA for the CDR3 is TGTGCCAGCAGCTTTCGGGGGATCGGGACCCAGTACTTC. It is translated as CASSFRGIGTQYF. The chain joins TRBV5-4 to TRBJ2-5; D is perhaps TRBD2 (6 bases). Germline V gene lookup returns CDR1 SGHNT and CDR2 YYREEE (reference sequence). This CDR3 has 13 amino acids. With 2 bases removed from V and 7 bases from J, the gap between germline ends came to 12 bases.

Here the CDR3 DNA reads TGTGCCAGCAGTAGAAACAGGGATACGAACACTGAAGCTTTCTTT. Amino acid sequence: CASSRNRDTNTEAFF. The genes are TRBV27 and TRBJ1-1; TRBD1 might be the D (6 bases). There are 15 residues in the CDR3. Trimming took 5 bases from V and 1 from J, leaving 14 bases between them. CDR1 and CDR2 (germline): MNHEY, SMNVEV (reference sequence).

This chain connects TRBV5-1 to TRBJ2-5; tentatively, D is TRBD1 or TRBD2 (5 bases each). The V gene's germline CDR1 is SGHRS and CDR2 YFSETQ. The CDR3 length is 14 residues. Trimming removed 0 bases from V and 2 bases from J, with 8 bases in between. CDR3 region: CASSLGGAQETQYF. The CDR3 DNA is TGCGCCAGCAGCTTGGGAGGGGCTCAAGAGACCCAGTACTTC.

This clone was seen only a few times. This chain connects TRBV4-1 to TRBJ2-1; D could derive from TRBD1 or TRBD2 (5 bases each). Germline loops: CDR1 MGHRA, CDR2 YSYEKL. V lost 4 bases to trimming and J lost 9 bases, with 16 bases between them. The CDR3 runs 14 residues. CDR3 sequence: CASSLEPQGTEQFF. The DNA of the CDR3 is TGCGCCAGCAGCCTCGAGCCGCAAGGGACTGAGCAGTTCTTC.

This clone was observed a handful of times. The J gene is TRBJ2-1, the V gene TRBV5-1; 9 bases are shared with TRBD1. The ends lost 0 bases at V and 3 bases at J; junction bases unmatched: 1. The CDR3 consists of 15 residues. Germline values: CDR1 SGHRS, CDR2 YFSETQ. The chain's CDR3 is CASSLGDRVYNEQFF. The CDR3 DNA reads as TGCGCCAGCAGCTTGGGGGACAGGGTCTACAATGAGCAGTTCTTC.

This clone was counted a few times. The rearrangement links TRBV7-2 to TRBJ2-3; D is perhaps TRBD2 (5 bases). V shed 4 bases and J shed 2 bases, with 10 bases lying between them. The CDR3 totals 14 residues. CDR1 and CDR2 (germline): SGHTA, FQGNSA. CDR3 coding DNA: TGTGCCAGCAGCTCCCTGGACTTCACAGATACGCAGTATTTT. Translated, it gives CASSSLDFTDTQYF.

This clone showed up just a few times. The V and J genes are TRBV7-2 and TRBJ2-5; possibly TRBD2 for D (6 bases). V was clipped by 7 bases and J by 5 bases, with 14 bases between them. Germline-derived CDR1 and CDR2 are SGHTA and FQGNSA. The CDR3 consists of 13 residues. CDR3 amino acids: CASTRRREETQYF. CDR3 nucleotides: TGTGCCAGCACCCGTCGGAGGGAGGAGACCCAGTACTTC.

The chain is built from TRBV7-2 and TRBJ2-7, with D perhaps matching TRBD2 (5 bases). The germline V gene encodes CDR1 SGHTA and CDR2 FQGNSA. Deletions cut 4 bases from V and 4 bases from J, with 11 bases between. The CDR3 has 13 amino acids. The DNA of the CDR3 is TGTGCCAGCAGCTATGGACTCTTTTACGAGCAGTACTTC. This encodes CASSYGLFYEQYF.

The chain recombines TRBV6-5 with TRBJ2-1, with D possibly being TRBD2 (6 bases). With 7 bases removed from V and 0 bases from J, the gap between germline ends came to 13 bases. The CDR3 is 15 residues long. From germline, CDR1 is MNHEY and CDR2 SVGAGI. The CDR3 nucleotides are TGTGCCAGCACCTCTCCCGGGAGCTCCTACAATGAGCAGTTCTTC. Residues: CASTSPGSSYNEQFF.

This clone was seen repeatedly, ten times or more. The rearrangement links TRBV6-6 to TRBJ2-7; D remains ambiguous. CDR1 and CDR2 (germline): MNHNY, SVGAGI (reference sequence). The V gene lost 2 bases and the J gene lost 7 bases, with 9 bases spanning the gap. This CDR3 contains 12 residues. The CDR3 loop is CASSYPPEEQYF. The CDR3 nucleotides are TGTGCCAGCAGTTACCCCCCGGAGGAGCAGTACTTC.

The rearrangement joins TRBV18 to TRBJ2-7; D unclear. Trimming took 2 bases from V and 0 from J, leaving 8 bases between them. The CDR3 sequence is 14 residues long. Germline values: CDR1 KGHSH, CDR2 LQKENI. The CDR3 sequence is CASSPTTLSYEQYF. Written as DNA, the CDR3 is TGTGCCAGCTCACCAACCACCCTCTCCTACGAGCAGTACTTC.